What follows describes a single TCR beta chain. No antigen is known for it. TCRdb fed the RT-PCR reads into MiXCR, producing one record per CDR3 protein. The sample shows hundreds of thousands of distinct CDR3 sequences, approximately 23% of them seen only once. The sample is drawn from a study of response to subunit inactivated influenza vaccine. Germline V CDR1 and CDR2: LNHDA, SQIVND (reference sequence). V shed 9 bases and J 3 bases; nucleotides not matched to a gene: 12. The CDR3 contains 15 residues. The study, taken as a whole, reports: Every seasonal influenza vaccination brings in few new T cells, the authors suggested.

The sequence came from a man in his fifties or sixties who received an inactivated influenza vaccine. Here the sequenced sample was PBMCs from blood, taken about 20 months after vaccination. The chain is built from TRBV19 and TRBJ2-7; 9 bases are a match to TRBD1. CDR3: CASQQVDRGDYEQYF. The CDR3 DNA sequence: TGTGCCAGCCAGCAGGTAGACAGGGGGGACTACGAGCAGTACTTC.